These 13 T cell receptor beta chains were sequenced from one sample in a study of T cells expressing NK-cell markers. TCRdb re-called the 5' RACE reads and gives one entry per CDR3 protein, without DNA. The sample includes 350,000 to 500,000 distinct CDR3 sequences. The sequenced sample consisted of blood T cells: a sorted CD56 or NKG2C T cell subset, CD4+ or CD8+ T cells, or bulk PBMC T cells (not recorded which). The source of these receptors is a woman aged 18-70 years in good health.

The genes are TRBV28 and TRBJ2-7; the TCRdb call, TRBD1, lacks DNA for checking. This CDR3 region has 15 residues. Germline CDR1 is MDHEN and CDR2 is SYDVKM. CDR3 sequence reads: CASSLGTGALYEQYF.

The chain combines TRBV6-5 with TRBJ2-7; TCRdb calls TRBD2, which cannot be checked without DNA. Per the germline V gene, CDR1 is MNHEY and CDR2 is SVGAGI. The CDR3 is 15 amino acids. CDR3 residues: CASMLLTTGSYEQYF.

This chain joins TRBV6-6 and TRBJ2-3; TCRdb's assignment of TRBD2 cannot be checked, as there is no DNA. In germline, CDR1 is MNHNY, CDR2 SVGAGI (reference sequence). This CDR3 spans 13 amino acids. CDR3 loop: CASTPMALDTQYF.

The V and J genes are TRBV6-5 and TRBJ1-1. This CDR3 has 12 residues. The germline V gene encodes CDR1 MNHEY and CDR2 SVGAGI. CDR3 in amino acids: CASSSGHLEAFF.

The chain employs TRBV20-1 and TRBJ2-1. This CDR3 has 11 amino acids. CDR1 and CDR2 (germline): DFQATT, SNEGSKA (reference sequence). The CDR3 here is CSAAISDEQFF.

The V call is TRBV28, the J call TRBJ2-7; the TRBD1 assignment by TCRdb is unverifiable without DNA. CDR1 and CDR2 from the germline V gene are MDHEN and SYDVKM. CDR3 length: 17 residues. The chain's CDR3 is CASSTYSRQGSSYEQYF.

The V gene is TRBV7-9, the J gene TRBJ2-7; TCRdb designates TRBD2, a call that cannot be tested without DNA. Per the germline V gene, CDR1 is SEHNR and CDR2 is FQNEAQ (reference sequence). The CDR3 is 14 amino acids. The CDR3 spells CASSLGEASYEQYF.

This chain joins TRBV6-2 or TRBV6-3 and TRBJ2-3; the TRBD2 assignment by TCRdb is unverifiable without DNA. Germline V lookup: CDR1 MNHEY, CDR2 SVGEGT. There are 13 residues in the CDR3. CDR3 region: CASEARKADTQYF.

This chain links TRBV7-2 with TRBJ1-6; as DNA is missing, the TRBD1 call by TCRdb cannot be tested. The CDR3 totals 14 residues. The germline V gene has CDR1 SGHTA and CDR2 FQGNSA. The CDR3 sequence is CASSLAVGASPLHF.

V and J are TRBV7-3 and TRBJ2-5. The CDR3 consists of 17 residues. Germline CDR1 and CDR2: SGHTA and FQGTGA. The CDR3 sequence is CASSLTGPDILQETQYF.

V usage is TRBV9 and J usage is TRBJ1-1; TCRdb's D call, TRBD1, is unchecked because there is no DNA. CDR3 length: 15 residues. Germline values: CDR1 SGDLS, CDR2 YYNGEE. The CDR3: CASSVGTGWNTEAFF.

The rearrangement joins TRBV10-3 to TRBJ2-1; the TCRdb D gene call, TRBD1, has no DNA to confirm it. Germline values: CDR1 ENHRY, CDR2 SYGVKD. This CDR3 contains 14 residues. The CDR3: CAISADTLGNEQFF.

The chain couples TRBV7-2 to TRBJ2-3; the D call of TRBD1 rests on TCRdb alone, since no DNA is present to check it. Germline loops: CDR1 SGHTA, CDR2 FQGNSA. The CDR3 has 15 residues. Here the CDR3 reads CASRASGRGTDTQYF. The complete variable domain, with remaining parts taken from reference TRBV7-2 and TRBJ2-3, reads GAGVSQSPSNKVTEKGKDVELRCDPISGHTALYWYRQSLGQGLEFLIYFQGNSAPDKSGLPSDRFSAERTGGSVSTLTIQRTQQEDSAVYLCASRASGRGTDTQYFGPGTRLTVL.